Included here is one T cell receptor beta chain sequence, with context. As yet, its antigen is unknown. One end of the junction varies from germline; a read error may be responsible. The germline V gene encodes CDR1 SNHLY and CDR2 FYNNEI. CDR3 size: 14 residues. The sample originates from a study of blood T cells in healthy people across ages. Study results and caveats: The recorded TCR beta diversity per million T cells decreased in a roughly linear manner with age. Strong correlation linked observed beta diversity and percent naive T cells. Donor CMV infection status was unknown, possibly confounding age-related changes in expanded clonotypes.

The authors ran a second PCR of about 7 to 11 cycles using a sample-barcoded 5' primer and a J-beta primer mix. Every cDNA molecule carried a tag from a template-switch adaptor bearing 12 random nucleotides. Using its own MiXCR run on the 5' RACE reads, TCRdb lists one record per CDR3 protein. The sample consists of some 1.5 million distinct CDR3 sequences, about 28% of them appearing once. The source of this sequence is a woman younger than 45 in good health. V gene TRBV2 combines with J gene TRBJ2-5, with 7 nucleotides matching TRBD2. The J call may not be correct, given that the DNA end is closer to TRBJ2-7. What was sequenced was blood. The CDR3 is CVSSEGGAGLEQYF. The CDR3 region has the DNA TGTGTCAGCAGTGAAGGAGGAGCGGGGCTCGAGCAGTACTTC.